A single sample is the source of the 21 T cell receptor beta chains below, sequenced in a study of OX40 agonist ivuxolimab in advanced cancers. The protocol was immunoSEQ multiplex PCR, while the TCRdb copy is restricted to in-frame clones and leaves out a portion. In the table there are about 19,000 clones, about 76% of which are singletons. The source material was CD4+ or CD8+ T cells sorted from blood, sampled in a trial of the OX40 agonist ivuxolimab. The receptors stem from an adult with an advanced solid tumor such as melanoma, head and neck, liver or kidney cancer.

CDR3 region: CASSLGPGLAGGDEQFF. CDR3 nucleotides: TGTGCCAGCAGCTTAGGCCCGGGGCTAGCGGGAGGAGATGAGCAGTTCTTC. The chain uses TRBV13 and TRBJ2-1; 11 nucleotides align to TRBD2. V shed 0 bases and J 8 bases; nucleotides not matched to a gene: 9. CDR3 size: 17 residues. The germline V gene encodes CDR1 PRHDT and CDR2 FYEKMQ (reference sequence). The full variable domain, with the rest looked up from reference TRBV13 and TRBJ2-1, is AAGVIQSPRHLIKEKRETATLKCYPIPRHDTVYWYQQGPGQDPQFLISFYEKMQSDKGSIPDRFSAQQFSDYHSELNMSSLELGDSALYFCASSLGPGLAGGDEQFFGPGTRLTVL.

This chain links TRBV5-1 with TRBJ1-5, with D possibly matching TRBD1 (5 bases). Germline lookup yields CDR1 SGHRS and CDR2 YFSETQ. The CDR3 loop spans 16 amino acids. V lost 0 bases, J lost 7 bases, and 17 bases lay in between. The CDR3 DNA reads as TGCGCCAGCAGCTTGGACCCATTAGGCGGGGGGCAGCCCCAGCATTTT. Protein product: CASSLDPLGGGQPQHF. Together with reference TRBV5-1 and TRBJ1-5, the CDR3 gives the full variable domain: KAGVTQTPRYLIKTRGQQVTLSCSPISGHRSVSWYQQTPGQGLQFLFEYFSETQRNKGNFPGRFSGRQFSNSRSEMNVSTLELGDSALYLCASSLDPLGGGQPQHFGDGTRLSIL.

V is TRBV15 and J is TRBJ2-7, with D perhaps given as TRBD1 or TRBD2 (5 bases each). This CDR3 contains 15 residues. Germline V CDR1 and CDR2: LNHNV, YYDKDF (reference sequence). V lost 0 bases, J lost 6 bases, and 15 bases lay in between. For the CDR3, the DNA is TGTGCCACCAGCAGAGATAGGGACCCGGGGAGCGAGCAGTACTTC. Translating it yields CATSRDRDPGSEQYF.

The rearrangement joins TRBV5-5 to TRBJ1-1; D is unclear. V shed 4 bases and J shed 7 bases, with 14 bases lying between them. Germline CDR1 SGHKS, CDR2 YYEKEE (reference sequence). CDR3 length: 13 amino acids. CDR3 DNA sequence: TGTGCCAGCAGCCCGCAACCGGGCCATGAAGCTTTCTTT. Amino acids: CASSPQPGHEAFF.

By share of the sample, this clone is medium-sized (0.01 to 0.1%). The chain links TRBV14 to TRBJ2-3; D is unclear. V lost 2 bases, J lost 5 bases, and 11 bases lay in between. Germline CDR1 SGHDN, CDR2 FVKESK. The CDR3 totals 14 residues. As DNA, the CDR3 is TGTGCCAGCAGCCAATTGACATTCCGAGATACGCAGTATTTT. Its translation is CASSQLTFRDTQYF. The variable domain in full, completed from reference TRBV14 and TRBJ2-3, reads EAGVTQFPSHSVIEKGQTVTLRCDPISGHDNLYWYRRVMGKEIKFLLHFVKESKQDESGMPNNRFLAERTGGTYSTLKVQPAELEDSGVYFCASSQLTFRDTQYFGPGTRLTVL.

This clone was seen more than once but under ten times. V and J are TRBV7-9 and TRBJ2-1; D remains ambiguous. V lost 1 base and J 5 bases, leaving 6 bases between the germline ends. Looked up from germline, CDR1 is SEHNR and CDR2 is FQNEAQ (reference sequence). The CDR3 consists of 13 residues. The CDR3 nucleotides are TGTGCCAGCAGCTTAGAAAGCGACAATGAGCAGTTCTTC. This gives the protein CASSLESDNEQFF.

The rearrangement uses TRBV5-4 and TRBJ1-6, with D unclear. Germline-derived CDR1 and CDR2 are SGHNT and YYREEE (reference sequence). V lost 2 bases to trimming and J lost 8 bases, with 5 bases between them. The CDR3 contains 12 residues. CDR3 region: CASSFGDSPLHF. The CDR3, as DNA: TGTGCCAGCAGCTTTGGGGATTCACCCCTCCACTTT.

This clone was counted once. This chain joins TRBV27 and TRBJ2-1; unclear D gene. Trimming shortened V by 2 bases and J by 0 bases, and 5 bases separated the two germline ends. Germline CDR1 and CDR2: MNHEY and SMNVEV (reference sequence). The CDR3 spans 14 residues. The CDR3 coding sequence is TGTGCCAGCAGTTTAGGCAGCTCCTACAATGAGCAGTTCTTC. As protein: CASSLGSSYNEQFF.

The chain has TRBV6-5 and TRBJ2-3, with D unclear. Trimming took off 2 bases at V and 3 bases at J, with 9 bases between the two ends. The CDR3 has 14 residues. Germline-derived CDR1 and CDR2 are MNHEY and SVGAGI. The CDR3 loop reads CASSYVGSTDTQYF. The CDR3 DNA reads as TGTGCCAGCAGTTACGTTGGCTCAACAGATACGCAGTATTTT.

This sequence joins TRBV18 and TRBJ2-7; TRBD1 agrees at 10 bases. With 8 bases clipped from V and 4 bases from J, the junction kept 5 bases outside the gene matches. This CDR3 has 13 residues. Germline CDR1 is KGHSH and CDR2 is LQKENI. CDR3 protein: CASPGTGVYEQYF. As DNA, the CDR3 is TGTGCCAGCCCCGGGACAGGGGTGTACGAGCAGTACTTC. The full variable domain, completed using reference TRBV18 and TRBJ2-7, is NAGVMQNPRHLVRRRGQEARLRCSPMKGHSHVYWYRQLPEEGLKFMVYLQKENIIDESGMPKERFSAEFPKEGPSILRIQQVVRGDSAAYFCASPGTGVYEQYFGPGTRLTVT.

The V call is TRBV28, the J call TRBJ2-6, with D unclear. V lost 5 bases, J lost 0 bases, and 11 bases lay in between. The CDR3 totals 16 residues. Per germline, CDR1 MDHEN and CDR2 SYDVKM. CDR3 residues: CASSGSAVSGANVLTF. The CDR3 nucleotides read TGTGCCAGCAGTGGCTCCGCCGTCTCTGGGGCCAACGTCCTGACTTTC. The full variable domain, its missing parts supplied by reference TRBV28 and TRBJ2-6, is DVKVTQSSRYLVKRTGEKVFLECVQDMDHENMFWYRQDPGLGLRLIYFSYDVKMKEKGDIPEGYSVSREKKERFSLILESASTNQTSMYLCASSGSAVSGANVLTFGAGSRLTVL.

This chain links TRBV6-6 with TRBJ2-5; D not certain. This CDR3 comprises 15 residues. Germline V gives CDR1 MNHNY, CDR2 SVGAGI (reference sequence). The ends were cut back, 0 bases at V and 5 bases at J, with 13 bases in the middle. The CDR3 loop is CASSYSLGMGETQYF. DNA for the CDR3: TGTGCCAGCAGTTACTCTTTGGGGATGGGGGAGACCCAGTACTTC.

This clone rates as medium-sized (0.01 to 0.1%). The J gene is TRBJ2-1, the V gene TRBV5-1; no definite D call. Germline CDR1 is SGHRS and CDR2 is YFSETQ. The CDR3 is 14 residues long. V shed 0 bases and J shed 6 bases, with 10 bases lying between them. As DNA, the CDR3 is TGCGCCAGCAGCTTGGAGGTCTTATTCAATGAGCAGTTCTTC. It yields the protein CASSLEVLFNEQFF.

The chain uses TRBV4-3 and TRBJ2-4; D perhaps matches TRBD1 (5 bases). Germline-derived CDR1 and CDR2 are LGHNA and YSLEER. The CDR3 contains 17 residues. With 0 bases removed from V and 0 bases from J, the gap between germline ends came to 12 bases. This chain's CDR3 is CASSQDLGHQAKNIQYF. In DNA form, the CDR3 reads TGCGCCAGCAGCCAAGATCTAGGACACCAAGCCAAAAACATTCAGTACTTC.

J is TRBJ2-7 and V is TRBV5-4; a weak D match, TRBD2 (5 bases). CDR1 is SGHNT and CDR2 is YYREEE in the germline V gene (reference sequence). V lost 2 bases and J lost 3, with 9 bases in between. The CDR3 is 13 amino acids. DNA for the CDR3: TGTGCCAGCAGCTTCCGGGGAGACTACGAGCAGTACTTC. This gives the protein CASSFRGDYEQYF.

V usage is TRBV19 and J usage is TRBJ1-2, with TRBD1 matching 7 bases. Germline assignment: CDR1 LNHDA and CDR2 SQIVND (reference sequence). This CDR3 spans 15 amino acids. J lost 1 base, V lost 3 bases, and 5 bases had no gene match. CDR3 protein: CASSIGQVDNYGYTF. The CDR3 DNA is TGTGCCAGTAGTATCGGACAGGTCGATAACTATGGCTACACCTTC.

This chain connects TRBV7-9 to TRBJ1-2; 7 bases fit TRBD1. This CDR3 region has 14 residues. V was clipped by 3 bases and J by 4 bases; unmatched bases: 5. Looked up from germline, CDR1 is SEHNR and CDR2 is FQNEAQ (reference sequence). In nucleotides, the CDR3 is TGTGCCAGCAGCTTGGTAGGGGGCTCCTATGGCTACACCTTC. Amino acid sequence: CASSLVGGSYGYTF.

V gene TRBV4-3 combines with J gene TRBJ2-3; D is possibly TRBD1 or TRBD2 (5 bases each). The CDR3 has 17 residues. V dropped 0 bases and J dropped 4 bases, with 17 bases sitting between them. Germline assignment: CDR1 LGHNA and CDR2 YSLEER. DNA of the CDR3: TGCGCCAGCAGCCAAGACGATTCAGGGTCGAGGGCAGATACGCAGTATTTT. As protein: CASSQDDSGSRADTQYF.

The chain links TRBV7-8 to TRBJ2-7, with a weak D call TRBD1 (6 bases). Per the germline V gene, CDR1 is SGHVS and CDR2 is FQNEAQ. The CDR3 has 15 residues. The ends were cut back, 2 bases at V and 2 bases at J, with 13 bases in the middle. The CDR3 DNA is TGTGCCAGCAGCTTACCCCCAGGGGTAGCCTACGAGCAGTACTTC. Translating gives CASSLPPGVAYEQYF.

V and J are TRBV7-9 and TRBJ2-2; D not resolved. CDR3 size: 14 residues. Germline V lookup: CDR1 SEHNR, CDR2 FQNEAQ (reference sequence). V was cut by 5 bases and J by 1 base, with 8 bases left in between. CDR3 coding DNA: TGTGCCAGCAGCCATCCGAAGAACACCGGGGAGCTGTTTTTT. Amino acid sequence: CASSHPKNTGELFF.

This chain uses TRBV4-1 with TRBJ2-7; D unclear. V lost 0 bases and J 4 bases, leaving 19 bases between the germline ends. The CDR3 consists of 17 residues. CDR1 is MGHRA and CDR2 is YSYEKL in the germline V gene. CDR3 nucleotides: TGCGCCAGCAGCCAAGAGGGTCCTCCCCGAGTGGGGTACGAGCAGTACTTC. This sequence encodes CASSQEGPPRVGYEQYF.